This TCR beta chain was retrieved from a study of CD4 T cells in relation to SARS-CoV-2 and coronaviruses. Sequencing used immunoSEQ multiplex PCR; TCRdb keeps in-frame clones, though not all of them. This sample yields around 37,000 clones, of which approximately 83% are seen a single time; roughly 3% belongs to the top ten. V was clipped by 5 bases and J by 0 bases, with 23 bases between them. Germline values: CDR1 KGHSH, CDR2 LQKENI. The CDR3 is 19 residues long. This TCR came from an adult with COVID-19. This rearrangement joins TRBV18 to TRBJ1-3, with a possible D match to TRBD1 (5 bases). What was sequenced was memory CD4+ T cells from PBMCs. CDR3 DNA sequence: TGTGCCAGCTCAATTTCGCCGGGGCCTGCCTTTAGCTCTGGAAACACCATATATTTT. Translating it yields CASSISPGPAFSSGNTIYF.